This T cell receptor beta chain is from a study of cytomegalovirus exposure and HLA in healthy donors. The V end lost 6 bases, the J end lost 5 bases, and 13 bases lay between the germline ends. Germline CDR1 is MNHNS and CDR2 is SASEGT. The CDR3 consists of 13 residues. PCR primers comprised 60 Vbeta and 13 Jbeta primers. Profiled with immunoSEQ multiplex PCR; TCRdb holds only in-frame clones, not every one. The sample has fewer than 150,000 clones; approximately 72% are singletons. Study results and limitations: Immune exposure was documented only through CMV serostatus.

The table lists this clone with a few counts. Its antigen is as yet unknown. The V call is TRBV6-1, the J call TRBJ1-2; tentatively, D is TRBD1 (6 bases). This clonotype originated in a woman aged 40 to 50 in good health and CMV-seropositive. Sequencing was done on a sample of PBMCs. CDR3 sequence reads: CASSYDRSYGYTF. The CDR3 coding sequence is TGTGCCAGCAGCTACGACAGGAGTTATGGCTACACCTTC.